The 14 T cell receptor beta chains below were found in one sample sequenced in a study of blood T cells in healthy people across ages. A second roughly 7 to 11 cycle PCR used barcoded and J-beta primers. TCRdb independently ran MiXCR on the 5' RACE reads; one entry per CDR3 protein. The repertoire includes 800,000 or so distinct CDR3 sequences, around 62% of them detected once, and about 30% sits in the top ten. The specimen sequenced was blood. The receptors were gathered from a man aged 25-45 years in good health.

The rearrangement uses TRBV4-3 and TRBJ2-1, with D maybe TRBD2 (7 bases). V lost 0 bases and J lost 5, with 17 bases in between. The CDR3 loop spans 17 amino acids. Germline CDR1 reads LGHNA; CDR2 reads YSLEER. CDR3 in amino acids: CASSQDHAGARDNEQFF. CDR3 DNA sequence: TGCGCCAGCAGCCAAGATCATGCGGGGGCGCGCGACAATGAGCAGTTCTTC.

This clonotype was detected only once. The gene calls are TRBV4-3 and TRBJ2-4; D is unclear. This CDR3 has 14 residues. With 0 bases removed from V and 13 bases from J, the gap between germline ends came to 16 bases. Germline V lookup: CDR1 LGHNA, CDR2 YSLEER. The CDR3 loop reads CASSQDRIFSEQYF. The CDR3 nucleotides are TGCGCCAGCAGCCAAGATAGAATTTTCAGTGAGCAGTACTTC.

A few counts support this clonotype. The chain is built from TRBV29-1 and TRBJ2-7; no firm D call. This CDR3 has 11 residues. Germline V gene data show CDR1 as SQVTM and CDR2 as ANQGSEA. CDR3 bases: TGCAGTGTGCAAAGCTCCTACGAGCAGTACTTC. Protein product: CSVQSSYEQYF.

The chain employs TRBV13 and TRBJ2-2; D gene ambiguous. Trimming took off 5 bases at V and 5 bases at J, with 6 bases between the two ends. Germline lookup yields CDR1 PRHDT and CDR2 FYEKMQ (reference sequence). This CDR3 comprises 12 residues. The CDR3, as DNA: TGTGCCAGCAGCACATGGACCGGGGAGCTGTTTTTT. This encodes CASSTWTGELFF.

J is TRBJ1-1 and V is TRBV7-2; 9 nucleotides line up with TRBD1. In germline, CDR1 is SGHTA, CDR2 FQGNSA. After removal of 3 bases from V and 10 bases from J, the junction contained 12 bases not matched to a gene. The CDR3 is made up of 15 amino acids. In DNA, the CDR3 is TGTGCCAGCAGCTTTACCCCGGACAGGGGCCGGGGAGCTTTCTTT. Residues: CASSFTPDRGRGAFF. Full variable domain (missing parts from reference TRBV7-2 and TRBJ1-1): GAGVSQSPSNKVTEKGKDVELRCDPISGHTALYWYRQSLGQGLEFLIYFQGNSAPDKSGLPSDRFSAERTGGSVSTLTIQRTQQEDSAVYLCASSFTPDRGRGAFFGQGTRLTVV.

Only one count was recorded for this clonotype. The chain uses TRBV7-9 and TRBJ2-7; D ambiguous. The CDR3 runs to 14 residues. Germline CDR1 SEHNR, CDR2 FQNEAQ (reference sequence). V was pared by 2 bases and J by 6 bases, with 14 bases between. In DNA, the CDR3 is TGTGCCAGCAGCTTACCTCACTTGGCGGCCGAGCAGTACTTC. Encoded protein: CASSLPHLAAEQYF.

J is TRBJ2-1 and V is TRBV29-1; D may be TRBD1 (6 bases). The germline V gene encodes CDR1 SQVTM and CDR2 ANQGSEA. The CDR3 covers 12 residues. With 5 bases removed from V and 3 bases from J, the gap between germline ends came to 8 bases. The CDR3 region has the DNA TGCAGCGTTACAGGGCTCTACAATGAGCAGTTCTTC. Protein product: CSVTGLYNEQFF.

The CDR3 sequence is CASSLVTGTSGGPQYF. CDR3 DNA: TGTGCCAGCAGCTTAGTTACCGGGACTAGCGGGGGGCCACAGTACTTC. The V gene is TRBV7-2, the J gene TRBJ2-7; 15 nucleotides match TRBD2. The trim removed 1 base at V and 10 bases at J, leaving 8 bases unmatched. Germline V gene data show CDR1 as SGHTA and CDR2 as FQGNSA. The CDR3 covers 16 residues.

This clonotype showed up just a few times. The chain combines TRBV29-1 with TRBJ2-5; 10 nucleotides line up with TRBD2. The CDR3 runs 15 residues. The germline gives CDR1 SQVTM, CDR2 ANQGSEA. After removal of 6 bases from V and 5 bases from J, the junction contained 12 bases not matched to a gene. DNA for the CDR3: TGCAGCGTCTTAGCGGGGGGTATGGAGGGGGAGACCCAGTACTTC. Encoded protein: CSVLAGGMEGETQYF. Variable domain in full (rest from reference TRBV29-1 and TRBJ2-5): SAVISQKPSRDICQRGTSLTIQCQVDSQVTMMFWYRQQPGQSLTLIATANQGSEATYESGFVIDKFPISRPNLTFSTLTVSNMSPEDSSIYLCSVLAGGMEGETQYFGPGTRLLVL.

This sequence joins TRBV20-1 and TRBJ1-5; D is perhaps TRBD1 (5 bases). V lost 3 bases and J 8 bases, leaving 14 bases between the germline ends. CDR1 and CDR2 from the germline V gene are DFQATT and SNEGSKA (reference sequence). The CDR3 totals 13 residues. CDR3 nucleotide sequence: TGCAGTGCTAGGGGGGGTGACTTGGAGCCCCAGCATTTT. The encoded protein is CSARGGDLEPQHF.

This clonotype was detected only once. As DNA, the CDR3 is TGTGCCAGCGTAGCGGGGGGGAGTAATGAGCAGTTCTTC. Translation gives CASVAGGSNEQFF. The chain has TRBV2 and TRBJ2-1; 11 positions match TRBD2. CDR1 is SNHLY and CDR2 is FYNNEI in the germline V gene. Trimming took 8 bases from V and 7 from J; bases not matched to a gene: 4. This CDR3 has 13 residues.

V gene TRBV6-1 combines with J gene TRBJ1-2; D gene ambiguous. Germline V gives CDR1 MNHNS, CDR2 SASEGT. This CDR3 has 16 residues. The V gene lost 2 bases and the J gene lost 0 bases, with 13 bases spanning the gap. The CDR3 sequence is CASSEQGGLANYGYTF. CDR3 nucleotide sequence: TGTGCCAGCAGTGAACAAGGCGGGCTAGCTAACTATGGCTACACCTTC.

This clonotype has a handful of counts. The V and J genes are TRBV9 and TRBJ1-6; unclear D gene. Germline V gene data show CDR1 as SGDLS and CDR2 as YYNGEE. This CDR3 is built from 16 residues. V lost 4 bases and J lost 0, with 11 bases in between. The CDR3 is CASSLGGSSYNSPLHF. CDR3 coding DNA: TGTGCCAGCAGCTTAGGAGGGAGCTCCTATAATTCACCCCTCCACTTT. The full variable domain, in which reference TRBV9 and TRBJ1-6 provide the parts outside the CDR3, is DSGVTQTPKHLITATGQRVTLRCSPRSGDLSVYWYQQSLDQGLQFLIQYYNGEERAKGNILERFSAQQFPDLHSELNLSSLELGDSALYFCASSLGGSSYNSPLHFGNGTRLTVT.

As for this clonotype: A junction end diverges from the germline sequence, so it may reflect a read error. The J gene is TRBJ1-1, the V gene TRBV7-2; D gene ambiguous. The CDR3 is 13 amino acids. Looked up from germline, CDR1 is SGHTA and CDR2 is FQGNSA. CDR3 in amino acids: CACSTSRGTEAFF. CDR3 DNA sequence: TGTGCCTGCAGCACTAGCCGGGGTACTGAAGCTTTCTTT.